This T cell receptor beta chain was sequenced during a study of cytomegalovirus exposure and HLA in healthy donors. Study results and caveats: Most likely, a cluster of highly shared sequence variants arose as a sequencing artifact. Researchers reportedly found TCR beta sequences accurately predicted most subjects' HLA-A and HLA-B alleles.

The CDR3 runs to 13 residues. The V segment lost 5 bases and the J segment 9 bases; nucleotides outside the gene matches: 9. The germline gives CDR1 SNHLY, CDR2 FYNNEI. PCR involved 60 Vbeta and 13 Jbeta primers. Profiled with immunoSEQ multiplex PCR; TCRdb holds only in-frame clones, not every one. Reported are 90,000 to 150,000 clones; the ten largest clones contain 3% to 4.5%. To note about this clone: Its antigen is currently unknown.

The sample was PBMCs. This sequence was found in a man younger than 35 in good health and CMV-seronegative. The genes are TRBV2 and TRBJ2-5; 7 positions agree with TRBD1. The CDR3 region has the DNA TGTGCCAGCAGTCGACCCACAGGGGAGTCCCAGTACTTC. It codes for CASSRPTGESQYF.